One T cell receptor (beta chain) is described in this entry. This clone was counted a few times. Its antigen remains undetermined. Per-nucleotide qualities are absent, and no much larger clonotype sits a single base away. The sample belongs to a study of T cells after posttransplantation cyclophosphamide (TCRdb year 2016). At the level of the whole study: T cell repertoire reconstitution was tracked by TRB sequencing after myeloablative bone marrow transplantation in which posttransplantation cyclophosphamide was used as GVHD prophylaxis. Antigen receptor sequencing covered samples from some 35 PTCy-treated patients and fewer than 20 of their related bone marrow donors. Blood from every one of the 30 to 35 PTCy patients who had 1-year posttransplant specimens underwent TRB sequencing. In 3 patients, up to roughly 3 additional blood samples taken between 2 and 5.2 years after transplant also underwent TRB sequencing, as did pretransplant blood from several patients. TRA and TRB clonality were tightly correlated in 9 or 10 samples, so subsequent TCR analyses focused on TRB only. Public TRB sequences were checked against a database of over 3,600 sequences associated with responses to pathogens, tumor antigens, self-antigens and alloantigens.

TRB sequencing was run on genomic DNA with either the immunoSEQ assay at survey resolution or the hsTCRB kit. The paper's data handling went like this. The immunoSEQ software handled initial read processing, and the LymphoSeq R package was used for repertoire analyses. Clonality was computed as 1 minus normalized Shannon entropy, and a Gini coefficient was also calculated for each TRB dataset. Phenotypes of unsorted samples were inferred by mapping TRB sequences from sorted subsets of the recipient or donor onto unsorted samples of the same recipient. This is the immuneACCESS table as TCRdb keeps it, with only in-frame sequences that have V and J called. A part of the clones is gone; compared with another copy, unresolved V genes explain less than half, and the rest is unexplained. The D gene and trimming were derived from the DNA, and the V and J assignments and clone size from that table. With over 10,000 clones recorded, this sample contains no clone counted only once. Of the sample, approximately 26% is held by the ten largest clones.

The time point label for this specimen denotes: posttransplant day relative to BM transplant. The sample's treatment or condition label, in plain terms: high-dose cyclophosphamide on days +3 and +4 as single-agent GVHD prophylaxis. For conditioning, the PTCy patients got busulfan and fludarabine, then a related or unrelated marrow graft, followed by cyclophosphamide on days +3 and +4. The PTCy-treated patients were drawn from a prospective, multi-institutional clinical trial. Mononuclear cells from peripheral blood and bone marrow were separated by Ficoll-Hypaque density centrifugation and then cryopreserved. On the study overall, not on this receptor specifically: Across the roughly 40 patients, TRB clonality was highly associated with recipient CMV seropositivity and CMV reactivation, and diversity with PTCy was similar to that in the CNI/methotrexate controls. The TRB repertoires of T cells infiltrating skin or the GI tract showed only limited overlap with the TRB repertoires found in blood. At 1-2 months, donor-recipient similarity was low but rose over the first year, and the later blood repertoires were often dominated by donor CD8+ memory clones.

This sample comprised PBMCs, obtained after allogeneic stem cell transplant with posttransplant cyclophosphamide. This sequence originates from a female patient aged 40-49 years who received an allogeneic stem cell transplant from an unrelated donor, was CMV-positive, and had acute GVHD only. Following transplantation, T cells from the graft donor may be among those present.

CDR3 protein: CASSLVDLTGGAYEQYF. The nucleotide sequence is TGTGCCAGCAGCTTAGTCGATCTAACAGGGGGCGCATACGAGCAGTACTTC. The rearranged chain carries TRBV13 and TRBJ2-7; TRBD1 lines up with 9 middle nucleotides. Including the terminal cysteine and phenylalanine, the CDR3 comprises 17 residues. The sequence is cut down to CDR3 DNA, 51 bases in frame from base 1. Looking up the germline V gene (reference sequence) yields CDR1 PRHDT and CDR2 FYEKMQ. Trimming removed 1 base from V and 4 bases from J; the gene matches leave 11 bases unexplained.